This T cell receptor beta chain was captured in a study of shared clonotypes between healthy human individuals. Donors had no recently reported acute infections or vaccinations and were HIV-negative. CDR1 and CDR2 (germline): SGHRS, YFSETQ. The length of the CDR3 is 16 residues. After removal of 0 bases from V and 0 bases from J, the junction contained 1 base not matched to a gene. Sequencing was performed with immunoSEQ multiplex PCR; in TCRdb, only in-frame clones are kept and a portion is missing. Altogether 2 million to 2.5 million clones are present, more than 80% being singletons, with the ten largest covering about 0.37%. This clone came up a few times. The sample carries other DNA sequences with the same CDR3.

The sequence was obtained from a man aged 18 to 29 in good health. Some clones in this sample may be carry-over from other donors' samples. The chain couples TRBV5-1 to TRBJ2-3; 10 nucleotides align to TRBD2. The sequencing sample was made of naive CD4+ T cells from PBMCs. Subset reported: CD45RA+ positively selected. The DNA for the CDR3 is TGCGCCAGCAGCTTGGGGACTAGCGGAAGCACAGATACGCAGTATTTT. Translation gives CASSLGTSGSTDTQYF.